The 18 T cell receptor beta chains below all came from one sample that was sequenced in a study of T cell repertoires in cytomegalovirus infection. Antigens for these TCRs are unknown. TCRdb itself ran the reads through MiXCR, one entry per CDR3 protein. Among approximately 910,000 distinct CDR3 sequences listed, approximately 33% were seen once. The sample was cultured CD8+ T cells from PBMCs, taken from culture after CMV antigen stimulation. These receptors were collected from a human donor in good health (CMV status not recorded). Some clones in this sample may be carry-over from other donors' samples.

This clonotype was counted between two and nine times. CDR3: CASSHGGVEKLFF. The CDR3 DNA follows: TGTGCCAGCTCACACGGAGGGGTCGAAAAACTGTTTTTT. This chain links TRBV6-6 with TRBJ1-4; TRBD1 might be the D (5 bases). Germline CDR1 and CDR2: MNHNY and SVGAGI (reference sequence). Trimming stripped 8 bases from V and 8 bases from J, with 15 bases between. CDR3 length: 13 residues.

V gene TRBV28 combines with J gene TRBJ1-1; no firm D call. V was clipped by 0 bases and J by 0 bases, with 14 bases between them. Per the germline V gene, CDR1 is MDHEN and CDR2 is SYDVKM. There are 17 residues in the CDR3. CDR3 sequence (DNA): TGTGCCAGCAGTTTATGGTCGGCCTTAGACATGAACACTGAAGCTTTCTTT. Its translation is CASSLWSALDMNTEAFF.

Many counts were recorded for this clonotype. This sequence joins TRBV7-6 and TRBJ1-1; possible D gene TRBD1, 6 bases. Germline V gives CDR1 SGHVS, CDR2 FNYEAQ. This CDR3 contains 15 residues. Trimming left V 2 bases short and J 5 bases short, with 15 bases between. Here the CDR3 reads CASSLTVGGGTEAFF. The DNA for the CDR3 is TGTGCCAGCAGCTTAACCGTAGGGGGAGGAACTGAAGCTTTCTTT. The full variable domain, with the rest looked up from reference TRBV7-6 and TRBJ1-1, is GAGVSQSPRYKVTKRGQDVALRCDPISGHVSLYWYRQALGQGPEFLTYFNYEAQQDKSGLPNDRFSAERPEGSISTLTIQRTEQRDSAMYRCASSLTVGGGTEAFFGQGTRLTVV.

This clonotype was picked up one time. The CDR3 is CASSPVTSSYNEQFF. DNA of the CDR3: TGTGCCAGCAGCCCAGTTACGAGCTCCTACAATGAGCAGTTCTTC. The gene calls are TRBV9 and TRBJ2-1; D unresolved. The V gene's germline CDR1 is SGDLS and CDR2 YYNGEE. The CDR3 is 15 residues long. The V and J ends lost 4 bases and 0 bases respectively, with 11 bases between them.

The chain uses TRBV4-1 and TRBJ2-7, with a weak D call TRBD2 (6 bases). The germline V gene encodes CDR1 MGHRA and CDR2 YSYEKL. The CDR3 loop spans 17 amino acids. Trimming took 1 base from V and 0 from J, leaving 16 bases between them. CDR3 nucleotides: TGCGCCAGCAGCCAAGTCGTTTGGGAGGAAGGCTCCTACGAGCAGTACTTC. It translates to CASSQVVWEEGSYEQYF.

In its sample, this clonotype was seen a few times. The chain combines TRBV12-3 or TRBV12-4 with TRBJ1-3; D is unresolved. The CDR3 is 16 residues long. Trimming removed 3 bases from V and 3 bases from J, with 15 bases in between. The CDR3 is CASSFSLDTVGNTIYF. DNA of the CDR3: TGTGCCAGCAGTTTTTCCTTAGATACGGTTGGAAACACCATATATTTT.

Ten or more counts support this clonotype. This rearrangement joins TRBV6-5 to TRBJ1-1; no clear D gene. CDR1 is MNHEY, CDR2 SVGAGI, per germline. The CDR3 has 13 amino acids. Trimming stripped 6 bases from V and 0 bases from J, with 8 bases between. CDR3 sequence: CASRITLNTEAFF. CDR3 nucleotides: TGTGCCAGCAGAATAACACTGAACACTGAAGCTTTCTTT.

The J gene is TRBJ1-5, the V gene TRBV29-1, with TRBD1 as a possible D gene (5 bases). Germline CDR1 reads SQVTM; CDR2 reads ANQGSEA. This CDR3 has 14 residues. V was clipped by 4 bases and J by 7 bases, with 17 bases between them. CDR3 sequence: CSVGGTAGNQPQHF. The CDR3 DNA follows: TGCAGCGTTGGGGGGACCGCCGGAAACCAGCCCCAGCATTTT.

This clonotype was detected many times. The rearrangement uses TRBV7-2 and TRBJ2-1, with D perhaps matching TRBD2 (6 bases). V was shortened by 5 bases and J by 6 bases, with 14 bases between the two germline ends. CDR1 is SGHTA, CDR2 FQGNSA, per germline. This CDR3 is built from 14 residues. DNA for the CDR3: TGTGCCAGCAGCCTCGGGAGAGATCGCAATGAGCAGTTCTTC. Its protein is CASSLGRDRNEQFF. The complete variable domain, with remaining parts taken from reference TRBV7-2 and TRBJ2-1, reads GAGVSQSPSNKVTEKGKDVELRCDPISGHTALYWYRQSLGQGLEFLIYFQGNSAPDKSGLPSDRFSAERTGGSVSTLTIQRTQQEDSAVYLCASSLGRDRNEQFFGPGTRLTVL.

Ten or more counts support this clonotype. The V and J genes are TRBV4-3 and TRBJ2-1; TRBD1 agrees at 8 bases. Trimming at V came to 3 bases and at J to 4 bases, leaving 2 bases not matched to a gene. The length of the CDR3 is 14 residues. Looked up from germline, CDR1 is LGHNA and CDR2 is YSLEER. CDR3 sequence reads: CASSQRTGYNEQFF. In DNA, the CDR3 is TGCGCCAGCAGCCAGCGGACAGGGTACAATGAGCAGTTCTTC.

The V and J genes are TRBV6-2 or TRBV6-3 and TRBJ2-1; perhaps TRBD2 as D (5 bases). The V and J ends lost 7 bases and 7 bases respectively, with 20 bases between them. In germline, CDR1 is MNHEY, CDR2 SVGEGT. The CDR3 is made up of 15 amino acids. CDR3 region: CASTPGKRFGNEQFF. The CDR3 DNA is TGTGCCAGCACCCCCGGGAAACGATTTGGGAATGAGCAGTTCTTC.

In its sample, this clonotype was seen many times. This chain joins TRBV7-6 and TRBJ1-1; 10 bases line up with TRBD1. Losses at the gene ends were 4 bases for V and 4 bases for J; bases not matched to a gene: 9. This CDR3 contains 16 residues. CDR1 and CDR2 (germline): SGHVS, FNYEAQ. CDR3: CASSSLETGGGTEAFF. CDR3 sequence (DNA): TGTGCCAGCAGCTCCCTTGAGACAGGGGGCGGCACTGAAGCTTTCTTT. The whole variable domain, filled in from reference TRBV7-6 and TRBJ1-1, reads GAGVSQSPRYKVTKRGQDVALRCDPISGHVSLYWYRQALGQGPEFLTYFNYEAQQDKSGLPNDRFSAERPEGSISTLTIQRTEQRDSAMYRCASSSLETGGGTEAFFGQGTRLTVV.

J is TRBJ1-2 and V is TRBV7-6, with D tentatively TRBD1 (5 bases). Germline loops: CDR1 SGHVS, CDR2 FNYEAQ. This CDR3 is 14 amino acids long. DNA of the CDR3: TGTGTCCTGAAGTTTTGGGGGGACGTCGGTGGCTACACCTTC. This codes for CVLKFWGDVGGYTF.

The chain employs TRBV7-9 and TRBJ2-2, with a weak D call TRBD2 (6 bases). The CDR3 has 15 amino acids. CDR1 SEHNR and CDR2 FQNEAQ come from the germline V gene (reference sequence). With 11 bases removed from V and 6 bases from J, the gap between germline ends came to 22 bases. This CDR3 reads CASWGFGTGPGELFF. The CDR3 DNA is TGTGCCTCATGGGGATTCGGGACTGGTCCCGGGGAGCTGTTTTTT.

This clonotype was counted between two and nine times. This chain links TRBV6-1 with TRBJ1-1; D may be TRBD1 (5 bases). V was clipped by 1 base and J by 1 base, with 10 bases between them. Germline V lookup: CDR1 MNHNS, CDR2 SASEGT. This CDR3 spans 15 amino acids. The CDR3 sequence is CASSEEGRENTEAFF. CDR3 bases: TGTGCCAGCAGTGAAGAGGGCAGGGAGAACACTGAAGCTTTCTTT.

J is TRBJ1-1 and V is TRBV19; the D gene is possibly TRBD1 (5 bases). V was pared by 7 bases and J by 4 bases, with 19 bases between. The CDR3 length is 15 residues. From germline, CDR1 is LNHDA and CDR2 SQIVND (reference sequence). CDR3 region: CASTSGGAGFTEAFF. CDR3 DNA: TGTGCCAGTACCTCAGGAGGGGCCGGTTTCACTGAAGCTTTCTTT.

This clonotype was found a few times. J is TRBJ1-1 and V is TRBV7-6, with D unclear. The germline V gene encodes CDR1 SGHVS and CDR2 FNYEAQ. There are 13 residues in the CDR3. Deletions cut 2 bases from V and 4 bases from J, with 8 bases between. CDR3 DNA: TGTGCCAGCAGCTTAAGCCCGGCCACTGAAGCTTTCTTT. The encoded protein is CASSLSPATEAFF.

The chain recombines TRBV5-1 with TRBJ1-1; 8 nucleotides agree with TRBD1. The CDR3 runs 15 residues. V lost 4 bases and J lost 0; bases outside the gene matches: 5. Germline CDR1 reads SGHRS; CDR2 reads YFSETQ. CDR3 residues: CASSDRGQVNTEAFF. The CDR3 DNA reads as TGCGCCAGCAGCGATAGGGGACAGGTGAACACTGAAGCTTTCTTT.